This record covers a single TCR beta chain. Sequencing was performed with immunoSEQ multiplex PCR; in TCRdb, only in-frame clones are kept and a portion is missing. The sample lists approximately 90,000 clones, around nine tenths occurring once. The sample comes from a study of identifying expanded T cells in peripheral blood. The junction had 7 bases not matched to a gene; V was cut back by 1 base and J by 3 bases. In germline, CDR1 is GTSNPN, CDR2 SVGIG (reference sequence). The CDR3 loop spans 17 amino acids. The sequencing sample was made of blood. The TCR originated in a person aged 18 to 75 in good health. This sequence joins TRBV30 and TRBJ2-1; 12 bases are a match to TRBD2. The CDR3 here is CAWSGSSGRVSYNEQFF. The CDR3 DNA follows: TGTGCCTGGAGTGGGTCTAGCGGGAGGGTAAGCTACAATGAGCAGTTCTTC.